This passage covers 27 T cell receptor beta chains from one sample sequenced in a study of blood T cell repertoires in COVID-19. Repertoires were generated with immunoSEQ multiplex PCR, while TCRdb's copy carries only in-frame clones and drops some. The repertoire consists of 200,000 or so clones, with more than 80% occurring once and the leading ten covering approximately 1.8%. The material sequenced was PBMCs or T cells enriched from blood (not recorded which). The receptors originated from a man in his sixties who had recovered from COVID-19.

The chain carries TRBV2 and TRBJ1-2, with D maybe TRBD1 (6 bases). This CDR3 is built from 16 residues. The germline V and J ends were trimmed by 7 bases and 2 bases, with 20 bases remaining between them. Germline lookup yields CDR1 SNHLY and CDR2 FYNNEI. The DNA of the CDR3 is TGTGCCAGCACCCCTGAGGCAGGGGCTGGGAACTATGGCTACACCTTC. Its translation: CASTPEAGAGNYGYTF. Looking up the rest from reference TRBV2 and TRBJ1-2 gives the full variable domain: EPEVTQTPSHQVTQMGQEVILRCVPISNHLYFYWYRQILGQKVEFLVSFYNNEISEKSEIFDDQFSVERPDGSNFTLKIRSTKLEDSAMYFCASTPEAGAGNYGYTFGSGTRLTVV.

This clone was observed a handful of times. This rearrangement joins TRBV7-8 to TRBJ1-1, with D unresolved. V lost 0 bases to trimming and J lost 4 bases, with 12 bases between them. Germline assignment: CDR1 SGHVS and CDR2 FQNEAQ. CDR3 length: 15 amino acids. The CDR3 nucleotides are TGTGCCAGCAGCTTAGCGCTGGCGGAGGTCACTGAAGCTTTCTTT. Translation gives CASSLALAEVTEAFF.

Only one count was recorded for this clone. The CDR3 DNA reads as TGTGCCAGCAGCTTGGCTACTAGAGGGACAGGAGGAGACCAAGAGACCCAGTACTTC. Protein: CASSLATRGTGGDQETQYF. V usage is TRBV5-5 and J usage is TRBJ2-5; 8 bases map to TRBD1. Germline CDR1 and CDR2: SGHKS and YYEKEE (reference sequence). V shed 0 bases and J 0 bases; nucleotides not matched to a gene: 13. This CDR3 has 19 residues.

J is TRBJ2-5 and V is TRBV13, with 11 nucleotides matching TRBD1. Germline CDR1 is PRHDT and CDR2 is FYEKMQ (reference sequence). The CDR3 sequence is 17 residues long. V was clipped by 4 bases and J by 7 bases; unmatched bases: 14. The CDR3 DNA sequence: TGTGCCAGCAGCTCAAGCCAGCGGACAGGGGGCTTTGGGACCCAGTACTTC. Encoded protein: CASSSSQRTGGFGTQYF. Full variable domain (missing parts from reference TRBV13 and TRBJ2-5): AAGVIQSPRHLIKEKRETATLKCYPIPRHDTVYWYQQGPGQDPQFLISFYEKMQSDKGSIPDRFSAQQFSDYHSELNMSSLELGDSALYFCASSSSQRTGGFGTQYFGPGTRLLVL.

V is TRBV24-1 and J is TRBJ1-4, with D uncertain. This CDR3 has 16 amino acids. Trimming took off 2 bases at V and 8 bases at J, with 17 bases between the two ends. CDR1 and CDR2 (germline): KGHDR, SFDVKD. CDR3 in DNA: TGTGCCACCAGTGATTCCCGGGGAGCGGGCGGCGAAAAACTGTTTTTT. It specifies CATSDSRGAGGEKLFF.

The chain joins TRBV5-1 to TRBJ1-3, with D possibly matching TRBD1 (6 bases). The CDR3 has 14 amino acids. V was shortened by 3 bases and J by 0 bases, with 7 bases between the two germline ends. Germline V CDR1 and CDR2: SGHRS, YFSETQ. CDR3 in amino acids: CASSSGDSGNTIYF. The CDR3 nucleotides read TGCGCCAGCAGCTCAGGGGACTCTGGAAACACCATATATTTT.

The gene calls are TRBV10-3 and TRBJ1-1, with TRBD1 matching 7 bases. This CDR3 region has 13 residues. The J segment lost 5 bases and the V segment lost 6 bases, leaving 6 bases of the junction unmatched. Germline-derived CDR1 and CDR2 are ENHRY and SYGVKD. DNA of the CDR3: TGTGCCATCAGAACCGACAGGGAGACTGAAGCTTTCTTT. It translates to CAIRTDRETEAFF.

This chain links TRBV6-1 with TRBJ2-7; 7 bases agree with TRBD1. V dropped 2 bases and J dropped 6; count of bases not matched to a gene: 10. The CDR3 runs 15 residues. The germline CDR1 and CDR2 sequences are MNHNS and SASEGT. The CDR3 here is CASSERGGAKAEQYF. In DNA form, the CDR3 reads TGTGCCAGCAGTGAACGAGGGGGCGCGAAGGCCGAGCAGTACTTC.

The rearrangement links TRBV11-3 to TRBJ2-7; no reliable D call. Germline assignment: CDR1 SGHNT and CDR2 YENEEA. With 5 bases removed from V and 6 bases from J, the gap between germline ends came to 14 bases. The CDR3 sequence is 13 residues long. This chain's CDR3 is CASSPSSYGEQYF. DNA for the CDR3: TGTGCCAGCAGCCCTTCGAGTTACGGCGAGCAGTACTTC.

The chain couples TRBV19 to TRBJ1-1, with TRBD1 identical over 12 bases. Germline loops: CDR1 LNHDA, CDR2 SQIVND (reference sequence). J was trimmed by 8 bases and V by 5 bases; bases with no gene match: 12. The CDR3 consists of 16 residues. The CDR3 DNA is TGTGCCAGTAGTGGGGGGACAGGGGGCGCTTCCAGCGAAGCTTTCTTT. It is translated as CASSGGTGGASSEAFF.

The chain joins TRBV30 to TRBJ2-7; the D gene is possibly TRBD2 (7 bases). The ends were cut back, 2 bases at V and 4 bases at J, with 12 bases in the middle. The CDR3 totals 13 residues. Germline-derived CDR1 and CDR2 are GTSNPN and SVGIG (reference sequence). For the CDR3, the DNA is TGTGCCTGGAGTACAGGGAGGGGGTACGAGCAGTACTTC. Its protein is CAWSTGRGYEQYF.

This chain joins TRBV15 and TRBJ1-4; a possible D gene is TRBD1 (5 bases). This CDR3 spans 16 amino acids. V was shortened by 0 bases and J by 8 bases, with 16 bases between the two germline ends. Germline assignment: CDR1 LNHNV and CDR2 YYDKDF (reference sequence). CDR3: CATSRDQTANREKLFF. In DNA, the CDR3 is TGTGCCACCAGCAGAGATCAGACGGCAAACAGGGAAAAACTGTTTTTT.

The rearrangement links TRBV7-9 to TRBJ2-1, with 8 positions matching TRBD2. CDR1 and CDR2 (germline): SEHNR, FQNEAQ (reference sequence). The trim removed 2 bases at V and 4 bases at J, leaving 16 bases unmatched. This CDR3 has 19 residues. The CDR3 sequence: CASSLPGGLTGPVYNEQFF. The CDR3 DNA is TGTGCCAGCAGCTTACCGGGAGGGTTAACAGGGCCCGTGTACAATGAGCAGTTCTTC.

The genes are TRBV9 and TRBJ2-5; TRBD1 is a possible D gene (6 bases). This CDR3 has 13 amino acids. The ends were cut back, 3 bases at V and 2 bases at J, with 8 bases in the middle. The germline V gene has CDR1 SGDLS and CDR2 YYNGEE. CDR3: CASSGTAQETQYF. CDR3 coding DNA: TGTGCCAGCAGCGGGACAGCACAAGAGACCCAGTACTTC.

The chain is built from TRBV24-1 and TRBJ1-1; D unresolved. Deletions cut 2 bases from V and 7 bases from J, with 7 bases between. The CDR3 totals 12 residues. Germline V gives CDR1 KGHDR, CDR2 SFDVKD. The CDR3 sequence is CATSDWTNEAFF. The CDR3 DNA is TGTGCCACCAGTGATTGGACTAATGAAGCTTTCTTT.

Only a few counts were recorded for this clone. V and J are TRBV5-5 and TRBJ1-4; a weak D match, TRBD1 (5 bases). Trimming took off 1 base at V and 6 bases at J, with 13 bases between the two ends. CDR1 is SGHKS, CDR2 YYEKEE, per germline (reference sequence). This CDR3 has 15 residues. Here the CDR3 DNA reads TGTGCCAGCAGCTTGACGGGGGAAGGATATGAAAAACTGTTTTTT. Translating gives CASSLTGEGYEKLFF. Full variable domain (outside the CDR3, taken from reference TRBV5-5 and TRBJ1-4): DAGVTQSPTHLIKTRGQQVTLRCSPISGHKSVSWYQQVLGQGPQFIFQYYEKEERGRGNFPDRFSARQFPNYSSELNVNALLLGDSALYLCASSLTGEGYEKLFFGSGTQLSVL.

The genes are TRBV7-8 and TRBJ2-7; D is perhaps TRBD1 (8 bases). V lost 5 bases, J lost 3 bases, and 14 bases lay in between. The germline V gene encodes CDR1 SGHVS and CDR2 FQNEAQ. The CDR3 totals 14 residues. The CDR3 sequence is CASSPNRGGYEQYF. CDR3 coding DNA: TGTGCCAGCAGCCCCAACAGGGGGGGCTACGAGCAGTACTTC.

The chain carries TRBV5-1 and TRBJ1-2; 8 bases map to TRBD1. With V trimmed by 0 bases and J by 8 bases, 6 bases remained unmatched. The CDR3 loop spans 14 amino acids. Germline V CDR1 and CDR2: SGHRS, YFSETQ. The CDR3 here is CASSLGQGKEGYTF. The CDR3 DNA reads TGCGCCAGCAGCTTGGGACAGGGGAAGGAGGGCTACACCTTC.

The CDR3 bases are TGTGCCACCAGTGAATCGGGGAACAATCAGCCCCAGCATTTT. This translates into CATSESGNNQPQHF. V usage is TRBV24-1 and J usage is TRBJ1-5; no firm D call. Germline CDR1 reads KGHDR; CDR2 reads SFDVKD. There are 14 residues in the CDR3. Trimming cost V 4 bases and J 3 bases, with 9 bases left between them.

This chain connects TRBV5-6 to TRBJ1-6, with D tentatively TRBD1 (5 bases). V was trimmed by 0 bases and J by 7 bases, leaving 11 bases between them. Germline assignment: CDR1 SGHDT and CDR2 YYEEEE. The CDR3 sequence is 15 residues long. In DNA form, the CDR3 reads TGTGCCAGCAGCTTGGGTAGGGCAGGGAATTCACCCCTCCACTTT. It is translated as CASSLGRAGNSPLHF. The full variable domain, with the rest looked up from reference TRBV5-6 and TRBJ1-6, is DAGVTQSPTHLIKTRGQQVTLRCSPKSGHDTVSWYQQALGQGPQFIFQYYEEEERQRGNFPDRFSGHQFPNYSSELNVNALLLGDSALYLCASSLGRAGNSPLHFGNGTRLTVT.

The rearrangement links TRBV19 to TRBJ1-2, with D uncertain. The CDR3 extends over 15 amino acids. Germline loops: CDR1 LNHDA, CDR2 SQIVND (reference sequence). Trimming took 3 bases from V and 2 from J, leaving 13 bases between them. CDR3 residues: CASSIPSGGNYGYTF. The CDR3 nucleotides read TGTGCCAGTAGTATCCCCAGTGGAGGGAACTATGGCTACACCTTC.

The gene calls are TRBV21-1 and TRBJ1-3; the DNA was not used to check the table's D call, TRBD1. TRBV21-1 is annotated as a pseudogene. CDR3 size: 14 residues. The CDR3 bases are TGTGCCAGCAGCAAAGCACCCAGGGAAAACACCATATATTTT. Amino acid sequence: CASSKAPRENTIYF.

This clone has just a few counts. CDR3 sequence reads: CASSPKQGGGQYF. The CDR3 region has the DNA TGTGCCAGCAGCCCCAAACAGGGTGGGGGCCAGTACTTC. The chain uses TRBV7-9 and TRBJ2-5; TRBD1 might be the D (6 bases). V was shortened by 5 bases and J by 10 bases, with 17 bases between the two germline ends. The germline V gene has CDR1 SEHNR and CDR2 FQNEAQ (reference sequence). This CDR3 contains 13 residues.

This chain uses TRBV5-1 with TRBJ2-1; D perhaps matches TRBD1 (6 bases). CDR1 is SGHRS, CDR2 YFSETQ, per germline. This CDR3 has 13 amino acids. V shed 4 bases and J shed 6 bases, with 11 bases lying between them. The CDR3 is CASSTRTVNEQFF. CDR3 coding DNA: TGCGCCAGCAGCACCCGGACAGTCAATGAGCAGTTCTTC.

In this sample, this clone turned up a few times. The rearrangement joins TRBV13 to TRBJ1-1; D ambiguous. CDR1 and CDR2 (germline): PRHDT, FYEKMQ (reference sequence). Trimming left V 5 bases short and J 4 bases short, with 17 bases between. The CDR3 spans 15 residues. The CDR3 DNA reads as TGTGCCAGCAGCCCCCAAGGTGCGGGGAGCACTGAAGCTTTCTTT. This sequence encodes CASSPQGAGSTEAFF.

The chain uses TRBV6-5 and TRBJ2-5, with TRBD1 as a possible D gene (5 bases). The CDR3 has 15 amino acids. V lost 3 bases and J 4 bases, leaving 15 bases between the germline ends. Germline V CDR1 and CDR2: MNHEY, SVGAGI. This CDR3 reads CASSYVAGFPETQYF. The CDR3 coding sequence is TGTGCCAGCAGTTATGTGGCAGGGTTCCCAGAGACCCAGTACTTC.

This chain links TRBV5-8 with TRBJ2-4; TRBD2 is a possible D gene (6 bases). The CDR3 consists of 15 residues. Germline lookup yields CDR1 SGHTS and CDR2 YDEGEE. Trimming pared 4 bases from V and 1 base from J, leaving 12 bases between. The CDR3 coding sequence is TGTGCCAGCAGCCCCCGCGGGACCGCCAAAAACATTCAGTACTTC. This encodes CASSPRGTAKNIQYF.